Below, one TCR beta chain is given with its context. This CDR3 is built from 15 residues. The germline CDR1 and CDR2 sequences are KGHSH and LQKENI. The V gene end was trimmed by 6 bases and the J gene end by 7 bases; junction bases not matched to a gene: 8. The source of the sample is a study of blood T cell repertoires in COVID-19. Sequenced by immunoSEQ multiplex PCR; TCRdb stores in-frame clones only, minus some. Of about 140,000 clones listed, 75% to 85% are singletons. The V gene is TRBV18, the J gene TRBJ1-6, with 8 bases fitting TRBD1. The specimen sequenced was peripheral blood. This receptor was identified in a man in his fifties with acute or convalescent COVID-19. Written as DNA, the CDR3 is TGTGCCAGCTCCCCGGGACAGGAGAGGAATTCACCCCTCCACTTT. As protein: CASSPGQERNSPLHF.